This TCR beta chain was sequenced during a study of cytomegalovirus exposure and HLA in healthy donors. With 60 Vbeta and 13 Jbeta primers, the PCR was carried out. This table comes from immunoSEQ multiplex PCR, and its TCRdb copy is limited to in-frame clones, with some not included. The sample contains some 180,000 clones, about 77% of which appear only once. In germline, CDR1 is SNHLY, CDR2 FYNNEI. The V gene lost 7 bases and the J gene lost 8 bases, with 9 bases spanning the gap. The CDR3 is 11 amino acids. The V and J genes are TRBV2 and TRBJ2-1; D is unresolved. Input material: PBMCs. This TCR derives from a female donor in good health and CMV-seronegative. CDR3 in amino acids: CASNTRYEQFF. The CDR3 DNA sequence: TGTGCCAGCAACACCCGTTATGAGCAGTTCTTC. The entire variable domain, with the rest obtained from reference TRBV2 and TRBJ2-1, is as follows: EPEVTQTPSHQVTQMGQEVILRCVPISNHLYFYWYRQILGQKVEFLVSFYNNEISEKSEIFDDQFSVERPDGSNFTLKIRSTKLEDSAMYFCASNTRYEQFFGPGTRLTVL.